These 16 T cell receptor beta chains originate from one sample sequenced in a study of blood T cell repertoires in COVID-19 (dated by TCRdb to 2018 to 2021). The library came from the immunoSEQ multiplex PCR assay. What TCRdb holds here is the immuneACCESS table cut down to in-frame rearrangements. Part of the clones is not present; checked against another copy, under half of the missing clones reflect an unresolved V gene, and the others are unexplained. A total of 100,000 or so clones appear in this sample, about 89% of them only once. Of the sample, about 2.2% falls within the top ten clones. The sample consisted of peripheral blood. All receptors derive from a man aged 50 to 59 with active COVID-19.

This chain connects TRBV5-1 to TRBJ1-1, with TRBD1 identical over 9 bases. The V gene end was trimmed by 2 bases and the J gene end by 4 bases; junction bases not matched to a gene: 3. The CDR3 totals 14 residues. Germline V gene data show CDR1 as SGHRS and CDR2 as YFSETQ. This chain's CDR3 is CASSLTGGSTEAFF. CDR3 nucleotides: TGCGCCAGCAGCTTAACAGGGGGCAGCACTGAAGCTTTCTTT.

This chain links TRBV5-6 with TRBJ2-2; 10 bases align to TRBD1. The CDR3 covers 17 residues. CDR1 is SGHDT, CDR2 YYEEEE, per germline. The ends lost 7 bases at V and 2 bases at J; junction bases unmatched: 11. The chain's CDR3 is CASAGTGQGINTGELFF. DNA for the CDR3: TGTGCCAGCGCCGGGACGGGACAGGGGATTAACACCGGGGAGCTGTTTTTT.

V gene TRBV11-2 combines with J gene TRBJ2-3, with D perhaps TRBD1 (6 bases). This CDR3 spans 16 amino acids. Germline CDR1 and CDR2: SGHAT and FQNNGV. Trimming took off 5 bases at V and 2 bases at J, with 17 bases between the two ends. This CDR3 reads CASSTRQASLTDTQYF. DNA for the CDR3: TGTGCCAGCAGCACCCGACAGGCAAGCCTCACAGATACGCAGTATTTT.

The chain uses TRBV9 and TRBJ2-1, with unresolved D. The V and J ends lost 0 bases and 5 bases respectively, with 9 bases between them. From germline, CDR1 is SGDLS and CDR2 YYNGEE. CDR3 length equals 14 residues. The CDR3 DNA is TGTGCCAGCAGCGTAGTGGCGGAGCACAATGAGCAGTTCTTC. It is translated as CASSVVAEHNEQFF.

The V gene is TRBV4-1, the J gene TRBJ1-4, with 7 bases aligning to TRBD1. The CDR3 runs 17 residues. Germline CDR1 MGHRA, CDR2 YSYEKL. V trimming: 1 base; J trimming: 0 bases; junction bases outside the gene matches: 5. The CDR3 DNA sequence: TGCGCCAGCAGCCAAGCTGACAGGGCCGCAACTAATGAAAAACTGTTTTTT. It specifies CASSQADRAATNEKLFF.

The chain has TRBV7-9 and TRBJ2-5, with 12 bases aligning to TRBD2. Germline V CDR1 and CDR2: SEHNR, FQNEAQ (reference sequence). With V trimmed by 3 bases and J by 4 bases, 12 bases remained unmatched. The CDR3 runs to 18 residues. CDR3 DNA: TGTGCCAGCAGCTTGACTAGCGGGAGTCCCCGAGGGGGAGAGACCCAGTACTTC. Protein sequence: CASSLTSGSPRGGETQYF.

This sequence joins TRBV12-3 or TRBV12-4 and TRBJ1-5, with D maybe TRBD1 (6 bases). The CDR3 totals 13 residues. V was clipped by 5 bases and J by 7 bases, with 12 bases between them. DNA for the CDR3: TGTGCCAGCAGTGAGGGACACCCACAGCCCCAGCATTTT. As protein: CASSEGHPQPQHF.

The chain links TRBV5-1 to TRBJ1-1; D is uncertain. Germline CDR1 reads SGHRS; CDR2 reads YFSETQ. This CDR3 region has 14 residues. Trimming shortened V by 0 bases and J by 3 bases, and 9 bases separated the two germline ends. CDR3 in DNA: TGCGCCAGCAGCTTGGTGGCAGGTTACACTGAAGCTTTCTTT. Translated: CASSLVAGYTEAFF.

This rearrangement joins TRBV14 to TRBJ2-1, with 13 bases identical to TRBD2. The germline V gene has CDR1 SGHDN and CDR2 FVKESK. Trimming cost V 6 bases and J 5 bases; bases outside gene matches: 4. This CDR3 region has 15 residues. The CDR3 sequence: CASSQLAGGDNEQFF. In DNA, the CDR3 is TGTGCCAGCAGTCAACTAGCGGGGGGGGACAATGAGCAGTTCTTC.

J is TRBJ2-1 and V is TRBV6-5; 9 nucleotides line up with TRBD1. Unmatched junction bases numbered 5, after V lost 7 bases and J lost 4 bases. The CDR3 is made up of 14 amino acids. Germline V gives CDR1 MNHEY, CDR2 SVGAGI. CDR3 amino acids: CASTEGTGYNEQFF. Here the CDR3 DNA reads TGTGCCAGCACAGAAGGGACAGGGTACAATGAGCAGTTCTTC.

The chain carries TRBV18 and TRBJ2-3; 9 bases agree with TRBD1. Trimming removed 6 bases from V and 2 bases from J; junction bases left unmatched: 9. The V gene's germline CDR1 is KGHSH and CDR2 LQKENI. The CDR3 has 16 residues. In DNA form, the CDR3 reads TGTGCCAGCTCCCTCAGACAGGGGGGTTTCACAGATACGCAGTATTTT. It is translated as CASSLRQGGFTDTQYF.

A single count supports this clone. The chain employs TRBV27 and TRBJ2-5; unclear D gene. The CDR3 runs to 13 residues. Germline loops: CDR1 MNHEY, CDR2 SMNVEV (reference sequence). V was trimmed by 3 bases and J by 0 bases, leaving 5 bases between them. The CDR3 here is CASSFLYQETQYF. The CDR3 nucleotides are TGTGCCAGCAGTTTCTTGTACCAAGAGACCCAGTACTTC.

This clone was detected many times. The chain combines TRBV5-1 with TRBJ1-6, with D possibly being TRBD1 (6 bases). Germline CDR1 is SGHRS and CDR2 is YFSETQ. The CDR3 is 15 amino acids. V shed 4 bases and J shed 2 bases, with 10 bases lying between them. The CDR3 bases are TGCGCCAGCAGCACGGGACAAGCCTATAATTCACCCCTCCACTTT. It yields the protein CASSTGQAYNSPLHF.

V usage is TRBV4-2 and J usage is TRBJ1-4, with D perhaps matching TRBD1 (5 bases). Trimming cost V 6 bases and J 1 base, with 12 bases left between them. Per germline, CDR1 LGHNA and CDR2 YNFKEQ. The CDR3 totals 15 residues. CDR3 nucleotide sequence: TGTGCCAGCAGTCGGAGAGGACAAACTAATGAAAAACTGTTTTTT. It translates to CASSRRGQTNEKLFF.

CDR3 region: CASSLWVLEEDYGYTF. The CDR3 region has the DNA TGTGCCAGCAGCTTATGGGTTTTAGAGGAGGACTATGGCTACACCTTC. This sequence joins TRBV11-3 and TRBJ1-2; D call uncertain. Trimming removed 2 bases at V and 3 bases at J, with 16 bases between. Looked up from germline, CDR1 is SGHNT and CDR2 is YENEEA. The CDR3 runs 16 residues.

This clone was recorded once. The chain has TRBV6-5 and TRBJ2-2; the D gene is possibly TRBD2 (6 bases). This CDR3 has 14 amino acids. Germline V gene sequence: CDR1 MNHEY, CDR2 SVGAGI. V was trimmed by 7 bases and J by 5 bases, leaving 14 bases between them. CDR3 nucleotides: TGTGCCAGCATTCCCCGGCGGGAAACCGGGGAGCTGTTTTTT. Translation gives CASIPRRETGELFF.